The clone carrying this TCR beta chain came up many times. Its specificity is not known. From RNA transcripts, TCR beta CDR3 regions were amplified. An initial round of RT-PCR targeting the TCR CDR3 relied on the HTBI primer set. One entry per CDR3 protein, called by TCRdb with MiXCR from the multiplex PCR reads. This sample has approximately 610,000 distinct CDR3 sequences, with approximately 16% found just once. This entry belongs to a study of T cells in Graves' hyperthyroidism and ophthalmopathy. Study-wide points: Before onset, ophthalmopathy was predicted by the model a median roughly 6.8 months earlier.

In germline, CDR1 is SNHLY, CDR2 FYNNEI. CDR3 length: 17 residues. Sequencing was carried out using blood. The receptor was isolated from a young woman with Graves' hyperthyroidism. The gene calls are TRBV2 and TRBJ2-1; TRBD2 matches at 9 bases. The CDR3 sequence: CVGGSSGAKSSYNEQFF. For the CDR3, the DNA is TGTGTCGGAGGGTCTAGCGGGGCAAAAAGCTCCTACAATGAGCAGTTCTTC. Based on the CDR3 plus reference TRBV2 and TRBJ2-1, the full variable domain is EPEVTQTPSHQVTQMGQEVILRCVPISNHLYFYWYRQILGQKVEFLVSFYNNEISEKSEIFDDQFSVERPDGSNFTLKIRSTKLEDSAMYFCVGGSSGAKSSYNEQFFGPGTRLTVL.